Given below is one TCR beta chain in context. Its specificity is unknown. The study reverse transcribed the entire isolated RNA, so it sequenced expressed TCRB transcripts. The assay was immunoSEQ multiplex PCR, and TCRdb's table has in-frame clones only and misses some. The data contain some 180,000 clones, more than 10% of them seen just once; the ten biggest clones take up less than 0.7%. The data belong to a study of beta chain features in type 1 diabetes. General study findings and limits: Unsettled here was the matter of whether HLA type influences TCRB rearrangement. All four CD4+ subsets from Type 1 diabetes patients carried moderately but significantly shorter TCRB CDR3s.

The CDR3 spans 15 residues. V gave up 5 bases and J gave up 1 base; unmatched junction bases: 7. Germline V lookup: CDR1 MDHEN, CDR2 SYDVKM. The chain combines TRBV28 with TRBJ2-5, with 7 bases fitting TRBD2. This sequence originates from a woman aged 18-29 years in good health. The sequenced material came from central memory CD4+ T cells from blood. This chain's CDR3 is CASSPRSGPQETQYF. The CDR3 coding sequence is TGTGCCAGCAGTCCCCGTAGCGGGCCCCAAGAGACCCAGTACTTC.